This T cell receptor (beta chain) is drawn from a study of hypomethylating agent response in myelodysplastic syndrome. Produced via immunoSEQ multiplex PCR; TCRdb's table is partial and in-frame only. The data show around 3,600 clones, around 80% seen once. The V gene lost 5 bases and the J gene lost 5 bases, with 6 bases spanning the gap. The CDR3 is 11 amino acids. Per germline, CDR1 KGHSH and CDR2 LQKENI. The chain has TRBV18 and TRBJ2-5, with unresolved D. This TCR came from a human donor with myelodysplastic syndrome. Sequenced here: bone marrow, sampled before or after starting hypomethylating agent treatment for myelodysplastic syndrome (not recorded which). As DNA, the CDR3 is TGTGCCAGCTCAGATGGGGAGACCCAGTACTTC. Amino acid sequence: CASSDGETQYF.